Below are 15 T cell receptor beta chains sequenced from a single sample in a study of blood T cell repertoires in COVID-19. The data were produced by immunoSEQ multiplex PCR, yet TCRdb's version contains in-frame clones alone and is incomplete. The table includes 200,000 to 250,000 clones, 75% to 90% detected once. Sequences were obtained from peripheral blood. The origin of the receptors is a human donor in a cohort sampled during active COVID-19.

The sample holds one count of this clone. The CDR3 nucleotides are TGTGCCAGCAGCGTAGAGCGGGAGGGCGAATATACGCAGTATTTT. Protein sequence: CASSVEREGEYTQYF. This rearrangement joins TRBV9 to TRBJ2-3; 10 bases agree with TRBD2. This CDR3 contains 15 residues. Germline values: CDR1 SGDLS, CDR2 YYNGEE. The trim removed 0 bases at V and 7 bases at J, leaving 5 bases unmatched.

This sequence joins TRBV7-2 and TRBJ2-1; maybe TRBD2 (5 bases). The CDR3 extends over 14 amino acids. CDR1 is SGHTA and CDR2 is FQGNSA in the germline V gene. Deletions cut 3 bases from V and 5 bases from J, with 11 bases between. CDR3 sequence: CASSFGSVNNEQFF. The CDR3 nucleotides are TGTGCCAGCAGCTTCGGTAGCGTAAACAATGAGCAGTTCTTC.

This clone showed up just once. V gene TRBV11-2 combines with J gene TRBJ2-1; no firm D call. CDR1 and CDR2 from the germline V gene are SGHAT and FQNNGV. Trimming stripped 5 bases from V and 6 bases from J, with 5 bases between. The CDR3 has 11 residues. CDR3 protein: CASSPPNEQFF. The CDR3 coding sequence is TGTGCCAGCAGCCCTCCCAATGAGCAGTTCTTC.

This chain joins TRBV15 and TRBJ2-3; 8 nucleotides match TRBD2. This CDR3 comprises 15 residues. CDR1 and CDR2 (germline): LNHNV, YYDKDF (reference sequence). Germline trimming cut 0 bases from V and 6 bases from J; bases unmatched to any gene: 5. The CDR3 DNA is TGTGCCACCAGCAGAGAGGCAGCGGGAGCTGATACGCAGTATTTT. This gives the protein CATSREAAGADTQYF.

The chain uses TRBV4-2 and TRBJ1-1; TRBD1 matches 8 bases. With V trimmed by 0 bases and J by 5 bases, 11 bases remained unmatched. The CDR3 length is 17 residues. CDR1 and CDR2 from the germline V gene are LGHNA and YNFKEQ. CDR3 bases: TGTGCCAGCAGCCAAGAACGACAGGGGATCCGTAGTACTGAAGCTTTCTTT. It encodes CASSQERQGIRSTEAFF.

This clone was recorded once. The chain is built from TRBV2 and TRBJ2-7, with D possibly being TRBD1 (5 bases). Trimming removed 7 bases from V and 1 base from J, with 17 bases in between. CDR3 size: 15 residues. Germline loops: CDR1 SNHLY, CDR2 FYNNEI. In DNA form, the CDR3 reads TGTGCCAGCACCCAGACAGCAGACTTATCCTACGAGCAGTACTTC. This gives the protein CASTQTADLSYEQYF.

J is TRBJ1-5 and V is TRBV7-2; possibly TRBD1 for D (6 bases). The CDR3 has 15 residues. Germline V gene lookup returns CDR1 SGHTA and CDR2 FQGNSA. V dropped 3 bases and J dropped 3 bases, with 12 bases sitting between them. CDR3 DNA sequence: TGTGCCAGCAGCTTCCACTCAGGGGACAATCAGCCCCAGCATTTT. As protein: CASSFHSGDNQPQHF.

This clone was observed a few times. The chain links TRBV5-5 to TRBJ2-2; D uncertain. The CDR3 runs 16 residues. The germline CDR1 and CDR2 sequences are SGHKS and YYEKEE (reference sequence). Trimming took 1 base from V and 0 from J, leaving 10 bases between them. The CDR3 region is CASSLSSPSNTGELFF. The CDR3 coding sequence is TGTGCCAGCAGCTTGAGTAGTCCTTCGAACACCGGGGAGCTGTTTTTT.

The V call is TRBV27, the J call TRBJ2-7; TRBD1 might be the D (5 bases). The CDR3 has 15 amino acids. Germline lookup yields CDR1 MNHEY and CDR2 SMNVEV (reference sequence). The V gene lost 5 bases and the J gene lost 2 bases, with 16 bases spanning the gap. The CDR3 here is CASSHHQGLAYEQYF. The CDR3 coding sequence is TGTGCCAGCAGTCATCACCAGGGCCTAGCCTACGAGCAGTACTTC.

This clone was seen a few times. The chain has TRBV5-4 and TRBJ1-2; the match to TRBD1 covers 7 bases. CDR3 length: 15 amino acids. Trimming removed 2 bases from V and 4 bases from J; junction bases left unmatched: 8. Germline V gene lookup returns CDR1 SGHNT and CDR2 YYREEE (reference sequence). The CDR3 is CASSLDRARSYGYTF. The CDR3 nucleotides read TGTGCCAGCAGCTTAGACAGGGCCAGATCCTATGGCTACACCTTC. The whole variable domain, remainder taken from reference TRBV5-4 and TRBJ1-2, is ETGVTQSPTHLIKTRGQQVTLRCSSQSGHNTVSWYQQALGQGPQFIFQYYREEENGRGNFPPRFSGLQFPNYSSELNVNALELDDSALYLCASSLDRARSYGYTFGSGTRLTVV.

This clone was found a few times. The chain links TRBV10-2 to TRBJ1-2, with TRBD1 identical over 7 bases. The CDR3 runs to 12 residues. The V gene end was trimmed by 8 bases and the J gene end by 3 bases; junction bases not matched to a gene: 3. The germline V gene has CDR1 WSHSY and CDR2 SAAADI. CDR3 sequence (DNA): TGCGCCAGCCGAGGGGGCGACTATGGCTACACCTTC. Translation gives CASRGGDYGYTF.

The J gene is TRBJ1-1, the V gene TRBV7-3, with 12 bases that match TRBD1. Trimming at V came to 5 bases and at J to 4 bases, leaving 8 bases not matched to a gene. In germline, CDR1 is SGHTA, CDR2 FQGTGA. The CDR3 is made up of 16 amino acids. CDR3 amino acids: CASSAWDRGQGTEAFF. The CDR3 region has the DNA TGTGCCAGCAGCGCCTGGGACAGGGGGCAGGGCACTGAAGCTTTCTTT.

CDR3 amino acids: CASSSPQGEAFF. The CDR3 bases are TGCGCCAGCAGCTCGCCGCAGGGGGAAGCTTTCTTT. The chain is built from TRBV5-1 and TRBJ1-1, with D possibly being TRBD1 (6 bases). The germline V gene has CDR1 SGHRS and CDR2 YFSETQ. The V end was cut by 3 bases, the J end by 8 bases, with 11 bases between. This CDR3 comprises 12 residues.

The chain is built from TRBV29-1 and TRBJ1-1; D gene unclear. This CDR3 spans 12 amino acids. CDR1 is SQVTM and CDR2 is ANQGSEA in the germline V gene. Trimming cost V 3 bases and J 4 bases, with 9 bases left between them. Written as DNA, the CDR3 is TGCAGCGTTGAGAAGGCGGGCACTGAAGCTTTCTTT. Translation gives CSVEKAGTEAFF.

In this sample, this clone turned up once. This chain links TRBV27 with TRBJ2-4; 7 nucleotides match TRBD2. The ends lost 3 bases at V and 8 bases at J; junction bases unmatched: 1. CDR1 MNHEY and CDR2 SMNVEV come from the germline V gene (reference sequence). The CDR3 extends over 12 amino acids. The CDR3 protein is CASSLGGDIQYF. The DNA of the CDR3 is TGTGCCAGCAGTTTGGGAGGGGACATTCAGTACTTC.